The sequence of this TCR beta chain was determined in a study of early T cells in non-severe SARS-CoV-2 infection. About the research overall: RNA in bulk from unsorted whole blood was sequenced, and chains were unpaired.

This clonotype has a handful of counts. Its specificity is not known. Overall study findings and caveats: Missing private and CD4 specificities, VDJdb matching favored anti-spike CD8 responses.

Looked up from germline, CDR1 is SNHLY and CDR2 is FYNNEI. The V segment lost 10 bases and the J segment 7 bases; nucleotides outside the gene matches: 8. The CDR3 extends over 13 amino acids. Separate cDNA molecules each had unique molecular identifiers attached to them. Each CDR3 protein gets one entry after TCRdb re-called the 5' RACE reads with MiXCR. The sample consists of about 71,000 distinct CDR3 sequences, approximately 13% of them appearing once. This receptor was obtained from an adult who was a healthcare worker with PCR-confirmed SARS-CoV-2 infection or an uninfected control (not recorded which). The specimen comprised whole blood, sampled at baseline. The chain has TRBV2 and TRBJ2-2; the match to TRBD1 covers 8 bases. The chain's CDR3 is CAILQGAVGELFF. In nucleotides, the CDR3 is TGTGCCATCCTCCAGGGGGCCGTCGGGGAGCTGTTTTTT.